This T cell receptor (beta chain) was recovered during a study of blood T cell repertoires in COVID-19. The germline CDR1 and CDR2 sequences are SGHNT and YYREEE (reference sequence). This CDR3 has 16 amino acids. V lost 0 bases and J lost 1; bases outside the gene matches: 2. Only one count was recorded for this clone. The protocol was immunoSEQ multiplex PCR, while the TCRdb copy is restricted to in-frame clones and leaves out a portion. The sample holds 200,000 to 300,000 clones, 84% seen once. The V call is TRBV5-4, the J call TRBJ2-5; 11 nucleotides line up with TRBD2. Sequenced: peripheral blood. The clonotype was recovered from a man aged 55 to 69 with acute or convalescent COVID-19. CDR3 bases: TGTGCCAGCAGCTTGGTACTAGCGGGGGCCCAAGAGACCCAGTACTTC. Protein product: CASSLVLAGAQETQYF.